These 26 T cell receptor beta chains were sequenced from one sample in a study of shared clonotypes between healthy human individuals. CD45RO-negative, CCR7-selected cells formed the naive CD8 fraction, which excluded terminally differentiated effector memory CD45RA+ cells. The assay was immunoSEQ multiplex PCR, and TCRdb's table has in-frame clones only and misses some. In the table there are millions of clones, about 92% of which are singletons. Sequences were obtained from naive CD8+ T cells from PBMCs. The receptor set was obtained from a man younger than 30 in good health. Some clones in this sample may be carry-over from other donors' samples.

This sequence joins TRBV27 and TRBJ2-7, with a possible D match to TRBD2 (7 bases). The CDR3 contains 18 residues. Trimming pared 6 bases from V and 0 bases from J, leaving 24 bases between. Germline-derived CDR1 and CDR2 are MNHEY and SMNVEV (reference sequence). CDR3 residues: CASRLQGREVASSYEQYF. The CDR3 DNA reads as TGTGCCAGCAGGCTACAGGGCCGGGAGGTAGCTTCCTCCTACGAGCAGTACTTC.

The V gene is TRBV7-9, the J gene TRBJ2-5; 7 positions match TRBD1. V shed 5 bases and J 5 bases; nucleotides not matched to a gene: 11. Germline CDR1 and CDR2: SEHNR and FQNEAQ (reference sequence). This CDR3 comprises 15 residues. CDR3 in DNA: TGTGCCAGCAGCCACGTGACAGGGATGTCCGAGACCCAGTACTTC. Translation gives CASSHVTGMSETQYF.

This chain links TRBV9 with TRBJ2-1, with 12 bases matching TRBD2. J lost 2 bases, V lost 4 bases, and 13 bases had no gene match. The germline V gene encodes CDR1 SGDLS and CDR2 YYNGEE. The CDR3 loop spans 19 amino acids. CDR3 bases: TGTGCCAGCAGCCCCCCCTGGGCTAGCGGGAGGGCCACCTACAATGAGCAGTTCTTC. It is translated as CASSPPWASGRATYNEQFF. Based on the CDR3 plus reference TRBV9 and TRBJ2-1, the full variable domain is DSGVTQTPKHLITATGQRVTLRCSPRSGDLSVYWYQQSLDQGLQFLIQYYNGEERAKGNILERFSAQQFPDLHSELNLSSLELGDSALYFCASSPPWASGRATYNEQFFGPGTRLTVL.

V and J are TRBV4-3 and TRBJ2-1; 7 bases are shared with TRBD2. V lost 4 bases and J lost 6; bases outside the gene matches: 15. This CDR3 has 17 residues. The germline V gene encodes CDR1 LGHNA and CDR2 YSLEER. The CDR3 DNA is TGCGCCAGCAGCCGACAAGACCCCCGGGGGGAGAGCAATGAGCAGTTCTTC. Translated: CASSRQDPRGESNEQFF.

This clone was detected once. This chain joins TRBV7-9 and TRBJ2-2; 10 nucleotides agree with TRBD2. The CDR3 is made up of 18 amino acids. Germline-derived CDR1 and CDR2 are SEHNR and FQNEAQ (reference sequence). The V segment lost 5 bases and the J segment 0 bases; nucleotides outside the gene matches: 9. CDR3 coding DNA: TGTGCCAGCAGCCCTAGGACTAGCGGAACCACGAACACCGGGGAGCTGTTTTTT. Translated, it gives CASSPRTSGTTNTGELFF.

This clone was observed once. The CDR3 loop reads CASSQSPGGDEQFF. CDR3 DNA sequence: TGTGCCAGCAGCCAATCGCCCGGGGGCGATGAGCAGTTCTTC. The rearrangement uses TRBV16 and TRBJ2-1, with D perhaps TRBD1 or TRBD2 (6 bases each). V shed 0 bases and J shed 8 bases, with 11 bases lying between them. In germline, CDR1 is KGHSY, CDR2 FQNENV. The CDR3 covers 14 residues.

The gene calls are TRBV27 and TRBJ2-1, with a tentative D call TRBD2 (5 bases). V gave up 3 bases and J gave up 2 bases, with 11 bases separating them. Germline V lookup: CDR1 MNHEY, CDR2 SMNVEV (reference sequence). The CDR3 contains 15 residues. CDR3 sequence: CASSLARVPYNEQFF. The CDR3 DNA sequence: TGTGCCAGCAGTTTGGCGAGGGTCCCCTACAATGAGCAGTTCTTC.

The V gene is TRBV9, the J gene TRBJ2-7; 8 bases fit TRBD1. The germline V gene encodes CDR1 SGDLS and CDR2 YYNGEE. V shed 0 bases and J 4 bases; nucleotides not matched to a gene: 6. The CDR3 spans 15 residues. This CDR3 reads CASSVGTGLGYEQYF. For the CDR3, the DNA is TGTGCCAGCAGCGTAGGGACAGGGCTAGGGTACGAGCAGTACTTC.

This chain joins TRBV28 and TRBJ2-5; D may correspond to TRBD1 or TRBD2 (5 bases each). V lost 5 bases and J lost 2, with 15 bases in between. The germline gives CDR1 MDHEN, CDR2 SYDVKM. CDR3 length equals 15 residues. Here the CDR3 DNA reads TGTGCCAGCAGTGCCTACTCGGGACGGCAAGAGACCCAGTACTTC. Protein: CASSAYSGRQETQYF.

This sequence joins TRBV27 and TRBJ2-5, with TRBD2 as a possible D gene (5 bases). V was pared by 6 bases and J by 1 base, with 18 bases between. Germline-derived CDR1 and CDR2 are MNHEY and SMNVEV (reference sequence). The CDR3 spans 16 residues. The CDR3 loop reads CASSLAPSLAQETQYF. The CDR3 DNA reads TGTGCCAGCAGCTTAGCACCCTCCCTAGCCCAAGAGACCCAGTACTTC.

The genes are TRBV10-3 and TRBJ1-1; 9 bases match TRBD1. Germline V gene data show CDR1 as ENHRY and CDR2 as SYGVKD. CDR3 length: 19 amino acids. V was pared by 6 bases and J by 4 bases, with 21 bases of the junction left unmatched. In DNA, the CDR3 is TGTGCCATCAGGACGGGACAGGGATTGGACTTGGGGTTGAGCACTGAAGCTTTCTTT. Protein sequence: CAIRTGQGLDLGLSTEAFF.

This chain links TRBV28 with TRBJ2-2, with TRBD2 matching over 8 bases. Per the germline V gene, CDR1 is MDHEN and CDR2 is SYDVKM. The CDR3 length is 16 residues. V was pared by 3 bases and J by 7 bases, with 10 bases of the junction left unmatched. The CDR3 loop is CASSFLAGGLDGELFF. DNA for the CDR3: TGTGCCAGCAGTTTCCTGGCGGGAGGATTAGACGGGGAGCTGTTTTTT. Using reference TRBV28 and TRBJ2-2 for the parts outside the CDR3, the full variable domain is DVKVTQSSRYLVKRTGEKVFLECVQDMDHENMFWYRQDPGLGLRLIYFSYDVKMKEKGDIPEGYSVSREKKERFSLILESASTNQTSMYLCASSFLAGGLDGELFFGEGSRLTVL.

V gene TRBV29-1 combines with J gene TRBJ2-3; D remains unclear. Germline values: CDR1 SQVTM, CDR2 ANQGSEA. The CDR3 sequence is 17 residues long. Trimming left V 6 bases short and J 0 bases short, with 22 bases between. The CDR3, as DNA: TGCAGCGTGGTGGTCGACGTCGCAGCTCCTAGCACAGATACGCAGTATTTT. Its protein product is CSVVVDVAAPSTDTQYF.

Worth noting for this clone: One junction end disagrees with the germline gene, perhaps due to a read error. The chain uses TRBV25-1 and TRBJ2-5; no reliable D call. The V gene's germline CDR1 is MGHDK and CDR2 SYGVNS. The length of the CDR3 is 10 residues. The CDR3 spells CTSSDGTQYF. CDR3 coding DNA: TGTACCAGCAGTGACGGGACCCAGTACTTC.

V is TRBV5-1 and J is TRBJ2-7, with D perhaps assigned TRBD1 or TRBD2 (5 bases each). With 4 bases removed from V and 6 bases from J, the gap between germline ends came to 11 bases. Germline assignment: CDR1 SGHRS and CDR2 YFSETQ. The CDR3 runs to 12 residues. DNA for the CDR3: TGCGCCAGCAGCCTCGGGACGCTCGAGCAGTACTTC. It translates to CASSLGTLEQYF.

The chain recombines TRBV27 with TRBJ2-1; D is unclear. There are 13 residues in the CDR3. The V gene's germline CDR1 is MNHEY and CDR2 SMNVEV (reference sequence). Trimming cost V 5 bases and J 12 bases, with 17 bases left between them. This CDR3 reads CASSPGLKSGQFF. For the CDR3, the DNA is TGTGCCAGCAGTCCAGGCCTGAAGTCCGGGCAGTTCTTC.

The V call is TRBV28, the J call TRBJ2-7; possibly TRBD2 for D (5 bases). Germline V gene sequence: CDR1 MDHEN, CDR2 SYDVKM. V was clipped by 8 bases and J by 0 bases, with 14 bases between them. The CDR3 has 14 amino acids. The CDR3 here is CASGWGETSYEQYF. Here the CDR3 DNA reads TGTGCCAGCGGATGGGGAGAGACCTCCTACGAGCAGTACTTC.

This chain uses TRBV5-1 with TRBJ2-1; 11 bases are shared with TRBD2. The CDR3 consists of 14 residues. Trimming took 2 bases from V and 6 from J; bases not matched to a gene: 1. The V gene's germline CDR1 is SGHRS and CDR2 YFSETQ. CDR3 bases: TGCGCCAGCAGCTTTACTAGCGGGAGCAATGAGCAGTTCTTC. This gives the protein CASSFTSGSNEQFF.

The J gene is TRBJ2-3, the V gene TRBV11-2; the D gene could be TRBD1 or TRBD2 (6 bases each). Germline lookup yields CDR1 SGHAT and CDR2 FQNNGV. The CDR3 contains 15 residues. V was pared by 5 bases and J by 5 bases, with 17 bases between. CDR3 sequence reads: CASSLRGWGGDTQYF. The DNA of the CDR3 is TGTGCCAGCAGCCTCAGGGGCTGGGGAGGAGATACGCAGTATTTT.

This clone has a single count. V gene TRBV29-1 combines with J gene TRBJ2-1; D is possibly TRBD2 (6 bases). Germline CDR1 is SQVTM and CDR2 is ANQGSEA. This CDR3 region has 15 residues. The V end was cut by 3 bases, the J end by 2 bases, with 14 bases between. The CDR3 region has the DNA TGCAGCGTTGAGGAAAGCGGGCTCGCCTACAATGAGCAGTTCTTC. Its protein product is CSVEESGLAYNEQFF.

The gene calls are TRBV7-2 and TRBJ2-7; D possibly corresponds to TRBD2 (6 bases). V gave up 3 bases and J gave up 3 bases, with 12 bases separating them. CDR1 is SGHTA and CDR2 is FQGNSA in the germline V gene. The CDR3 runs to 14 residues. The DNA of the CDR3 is TGTGCCAGCAGCTTCATGGGGCGGGACTACGAGCAGTACTTC. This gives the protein CASSFMGRDYEQYF.

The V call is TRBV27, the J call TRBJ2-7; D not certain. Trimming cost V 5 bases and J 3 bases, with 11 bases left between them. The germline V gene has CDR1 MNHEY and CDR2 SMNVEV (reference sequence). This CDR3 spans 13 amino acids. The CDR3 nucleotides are TGTGCCAGCAGTCCGCGCCAGTTCTACGAGCAGTACTTC. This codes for CASSPRQFYEQYF.

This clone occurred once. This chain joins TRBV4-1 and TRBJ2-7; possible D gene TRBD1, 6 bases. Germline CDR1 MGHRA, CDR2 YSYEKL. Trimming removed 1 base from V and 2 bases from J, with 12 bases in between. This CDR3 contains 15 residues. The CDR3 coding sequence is TGCGCCAGCAGCCAAGGCCTGAGGACAGCCTACGAGCAGTACTTC. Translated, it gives CASSQGLRTAYEQYF.

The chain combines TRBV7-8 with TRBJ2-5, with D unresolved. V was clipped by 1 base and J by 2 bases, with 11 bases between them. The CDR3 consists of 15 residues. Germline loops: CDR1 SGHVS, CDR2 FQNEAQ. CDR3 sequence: CASSLGYNAQETQYF. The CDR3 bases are TGTGCCAGCAGCTTAGGATACAACGCACAAGAGACCCAGTACTTC. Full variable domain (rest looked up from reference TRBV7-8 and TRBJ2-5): GAGVSQSPRYKVAKRGQDVALRCDPISGHVSLFWYQQALGQGPEFLTYFQNEAQLDKSGLPSDRFFAERPEGSVSTLKIQRTQQEDSAVYLCASSLGYNAQETQYFGPGTRLLVL.

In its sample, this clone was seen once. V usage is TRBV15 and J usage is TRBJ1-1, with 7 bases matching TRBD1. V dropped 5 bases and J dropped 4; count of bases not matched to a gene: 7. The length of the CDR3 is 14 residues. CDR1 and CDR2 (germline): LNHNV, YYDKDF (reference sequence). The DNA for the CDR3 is TGTGCCACCAGCGGCGACAGGGAGGGCACTGAAGCTTTCTTT. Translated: CATSGDREGTEAFF.

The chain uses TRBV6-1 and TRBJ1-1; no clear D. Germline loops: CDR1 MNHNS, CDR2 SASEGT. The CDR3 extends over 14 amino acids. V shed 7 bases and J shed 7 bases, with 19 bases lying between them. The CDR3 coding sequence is TGTGCCAGCACCGCGGCGGGAATGGGATTTGAAGCTTTCTTT. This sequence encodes CASTAAGMGFEAFF.